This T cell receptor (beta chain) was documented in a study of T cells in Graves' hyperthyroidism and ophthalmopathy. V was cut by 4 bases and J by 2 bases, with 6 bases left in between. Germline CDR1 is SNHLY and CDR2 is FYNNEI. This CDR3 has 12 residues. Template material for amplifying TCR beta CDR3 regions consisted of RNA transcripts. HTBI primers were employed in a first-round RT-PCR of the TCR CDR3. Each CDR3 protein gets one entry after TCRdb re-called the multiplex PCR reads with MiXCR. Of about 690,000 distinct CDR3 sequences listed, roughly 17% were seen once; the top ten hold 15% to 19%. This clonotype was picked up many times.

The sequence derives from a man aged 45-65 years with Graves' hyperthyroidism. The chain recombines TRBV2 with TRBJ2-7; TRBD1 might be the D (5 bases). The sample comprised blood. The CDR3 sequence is CASSVGPYEQYF. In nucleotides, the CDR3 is TGTGCCAGCAGTGTGGGGCCCTACGAGCAGTACTTC.